A single sample gave rise to the 6 T cell receptor beta chains below, sequenced in a study of human T cells and chemical hapten exposure. TCRdb passed the RACE reads through MiXCR, listing each CDR3 protein once. The sample shows about 98,000 distinct CDR3 sequences, 10% to 14% of them seen only once. As to time point: pre-sensitization, week 0. The treatment is: therapeutic diphenylcyclopropenone sensitization with weekly scalp DPC. The sequences come from whole blood, collected in connection with sensitization to the hapten diphenylcyclopropenone (DPC). These receptors all stem from an older woman with alopecia areata. Some clones in this sample may be carry-over from other donors' samples.

This chain uses TRBV10-3 with TRBJ1-6; 7 nucleotides agree with TRBD1. The CDR3 is 13 amino acids. Germline V lookup: CDR1 ENHRY, CDR2 SYGVKD. The V and J ends lost 10 bases and 5 bases, in that order; junction bases with no gene match: 5. The CDR3 loop is CATTGANNSPLHF. Here the CDR3 DNA reads TGTGCCACCACAGGGGCCAATAATTCACCCCTCCACTTT.

This clonotype was seen only a few times. J is TRBJ2-5 and V is TRBV4-1, with TRBD2 matching over 9 bases. Germline trimming cut 3 bases from V and 2 bases from J; bases unmatched to any gene: 7. The CDR3 is 16 amino acids. From germline, CDR1 is MGHRA and CDR2 YSYEKL. The CDR3 region is CASSQSAGGHQETQYF. The CDR3 DNA follows: TGCGCCAGCAGCCAGTCAGCGGGGGGCCATCAAGAGACCCAGTACTTC.

This clonotype appeared many times. The chain has TRBV24-1 and TRBJ2-1, with 11 bases fitting TRBD2. V dropped 4 bases and J dropped 5; count of bases not matched to a gene: 9. Germline CDR1 reads KGHDR; CDR2 reads SFDVKD. CDR3 length equals 17 residues. Written as DNA, the CDR3 is TGTGCCACCAGTGAGGGACTAGCGGCGGGGGAAAACAATGAGCAGTTCTTC. Translation gives CATSEGLAAGENNEQFF.

This clonotype was found many times. The CDR3 coding sequence is TGTGCCAGCATCCCGGGTACGAACACTGAAGCTTTCTTT. Translated, it gives CASIPGTNTEAFF. The chain is built from TRBV7-3 and TRBJ1-1; D is ambiguous. The length of the CDR3 is 13 residues. V lost 7 bases, J lost 1 base, and 10 bases lay in between. Germline CDR1 is SGHTA and CDR2 is FQGTGA.

This clonotype has only a few counts. The V call is TRBV29-1, the J call TRBJ2-3; D unresolved. Germline CDR1 reads SQVTM; CDR2 reads ANQGSEA. The CDR3 contains 12 residues. V dropped 3 bases and J dropped 1 base, with 5 bases sitting between them. The CDR3 nucleotides are TGCAGCGTTGATTACGGCACAGATACGCAGTATTTT. Protein sequence: CSVDYGTDTQYF.

About this clonotype itself: Given a much more abundant clone one base away, this may be a read error. The V and J genes are TRBV7-8 and TRBJ1-3, with D unresolved. The CDR3 sequence is 17 residues long. Germline-derived CDR1 and CDR2 are SGHVS and FQNEAQ. The CDR3 here is CASSLNGRGRTGITIYF. In nucleotides, the CDR3 is TGTGCCAGCAGCTTAAATGGGCGCGGGCGAACTGGAATCACCATATATTTT.